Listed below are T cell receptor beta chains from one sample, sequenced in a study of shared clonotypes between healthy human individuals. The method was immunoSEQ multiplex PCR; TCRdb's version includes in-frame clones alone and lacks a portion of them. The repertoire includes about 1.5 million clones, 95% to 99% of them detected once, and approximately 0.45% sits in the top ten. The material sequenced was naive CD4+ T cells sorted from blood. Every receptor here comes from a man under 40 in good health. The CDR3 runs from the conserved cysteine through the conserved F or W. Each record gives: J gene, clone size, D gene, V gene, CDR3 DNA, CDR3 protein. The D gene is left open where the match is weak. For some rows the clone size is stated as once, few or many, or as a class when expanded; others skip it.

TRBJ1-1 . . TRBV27 TGTGCCAGCAGTTGGGGACGTCGACTGGGGATGAACACTGAAGCTTTCTTT CASSWGRRLGMNTEAFF
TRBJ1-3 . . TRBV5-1 TGCGCCAGCAGCTTGGGTGGGGGAGGCTACGCAAACACCATATATTTT CASSLGGGGYANTIYF
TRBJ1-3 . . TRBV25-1 TGTGCCAGCAGGCAGGCTGGAAACACCATATATTTT CASRQAGNTIYF
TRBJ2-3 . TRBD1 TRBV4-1 TGCGCCAGCAGCTTACCGGGACAGGGGGAAGATACGCAGTATTTT CASSLPGQGEDTQYF
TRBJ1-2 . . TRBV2 TGTGCCAGCGCCACCCGGTCCGGGACTGGCTACACCTTC CASATRSGTGYTF
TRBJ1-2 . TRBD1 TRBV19 TGTGCCAGTAGTCTCCGGGGACAGGGCGGCTATGGCTACACCTTC CASSLRGQGGYGYTF
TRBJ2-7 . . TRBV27 TGTGCCAGCAGTTTTATGGGACAAGCCTACGAGCAGTACTTC CASSFMGQAYEQYF
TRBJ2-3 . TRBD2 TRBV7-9 TGTGCCAGCAGCTTACAACGGAGAGGACTAGCGGGATTATCAGATACGCAGTATTTT CASSLQRRGLAGLSDTQYF
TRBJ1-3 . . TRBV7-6 TGTGCCAGCAGCAGTACCGGGACAAGCCTCAACTCTGGAAACACCATATATTTT CASSSTGTSLNSGNTIYF
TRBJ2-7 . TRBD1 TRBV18 TGTGCCAGCTCACCGGTACAGGGGGCACCACCCTCCTACGAGCAGTACTTC CASSPVQGAPPSYEQYF
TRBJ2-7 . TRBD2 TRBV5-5 TGTGCCAGCTCGCCCCTAGCGGAGGCCTACGAGCAGTACTTC CASSPLAEAYEQYF
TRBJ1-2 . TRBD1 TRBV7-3 TGTGCCAGCAGCGCTCGGGACAGACCCTCCTATGGCTACACCTTC CASSARDRPSYGYTF
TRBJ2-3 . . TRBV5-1 TGCGCCAGCAGCTTGTATTTAGGAGGCCCAGGGAACACAGATACGCAGTATTTT CASSLYLGGPGNTDTQYF
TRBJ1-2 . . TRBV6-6 TGTGCCAGCAGTTACCCAGAGGACAGAAACTATGGCTACACCTTC CASSYPEDRNYGYTF
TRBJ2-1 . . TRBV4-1 TGCGCCAGCAGCCAAGACAGGAACAATGAGCAGTTCTTC CASSQDRNNEQFF
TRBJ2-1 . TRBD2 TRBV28 TGTGCCAGCAGTCATTCACTAGCGGGAACCTACAATGAGCAGTTCTTC CASSHSLAGTYNEQFF
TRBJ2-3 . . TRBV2 TGTGCCAGTTGCAGGGCCAGCGGGTTAGATACGCAGTATTTT CASCRASGLDTQYF
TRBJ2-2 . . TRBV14 TGTGCCAGCAGCCCTCAGAGGGGCGGGATCACCGGGGAGCTGTTTTTT CASSPQRGGITGELFF
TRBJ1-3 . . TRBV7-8 TGTGCCAGCAGCTTAGGTGGAGTCTCTGGAAACACCATATATTTT CASSLGGVSGNTIYF
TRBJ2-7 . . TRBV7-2 TGTGCCAGCAGCTTAAGGGTGAGCTCCTACGAGCAGTACTTC CASSLRVSSYEQYF
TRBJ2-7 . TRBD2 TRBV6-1 TGTGCCAGCAGTGGGCGGGGGGGGATCTACGAGCAGTACTTC CASSGRGGIYEQYF
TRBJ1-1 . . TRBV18 TGTGCCAGCTCACCACTGCAGAACACTGAAGCTTTCTTT CASSPLQNTEAFF
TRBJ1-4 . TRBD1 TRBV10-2 TGCGCCAGCAGTCTATTAACAGGGGGCGTAGGCGAAAAACTGTTTTTT CASSLLTGGVGEKLFF
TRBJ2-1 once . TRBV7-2 TGTGCCAGCAGTCCAGGGGCTAGAGTTCGCGATGAGCAGTTCTTC CASSPGARVRDEQFF
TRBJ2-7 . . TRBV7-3 TGTGCCAGCAGCTTAAATGGGGGGCTGCAGTACTTC CASSLNGGLQYF
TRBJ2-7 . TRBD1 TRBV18 TGTGCCAGCTCACCTCCGCCTTCAGCTGGGACAGGGGGGTTTTACGAGCAGTACTTC CASSPPPSAGTGGFYEQYF
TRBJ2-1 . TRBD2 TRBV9 TGTGCCAGCAGCGTAGGCAGCGGGACCCTATACAATGAGCAGTTCTTC CASSVGSGTLYNEQFF
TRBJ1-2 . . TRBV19 TGTGCCAGCGGAGACACGGAGTATGGCTACACCTTC CASGDTEYGYTF
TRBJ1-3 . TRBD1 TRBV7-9 TGTGCCAGCAGATGGGACAGGGTCTCTGGAAACACCATATATTTT CASRWDRVSGNTIYF
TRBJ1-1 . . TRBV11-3 TGTGCCAGCAGCTCCGCGGGGGCAAGATCTGAAGCTTTCTTT CASSSAGARSEAFF
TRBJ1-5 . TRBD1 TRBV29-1 TGCAGCGTTGCCTCTGGACAGGGGGGTTATCAGCCCCAGCATTTT CSVASGQGGYQPQHF
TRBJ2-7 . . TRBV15 TGTGCCACCAGTAATGGGGCCTACGAGCAGTACTTC CATSNGAYEQYF
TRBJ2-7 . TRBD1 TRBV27 TGTGCCAGCAGACTTAGGGACAGGGAATCTCTCGAGCAGTACTTC CASRLRDRESLEQYF
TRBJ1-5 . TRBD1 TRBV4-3 TGCGCCAGCAGCCAAGAAATAGGGACAGGGGGCCTTCAGCCCCAGCATTTT CASSQEIGTGGLQPQHF
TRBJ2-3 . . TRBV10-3 TGTGCCATCAGTGAACACACAGATACGCAGTATTTT CAISEHTDTQYF
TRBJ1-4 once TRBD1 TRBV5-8 TGTGCCAGCAGCTTGGGACAGGGGGAAGGCACTAATGAAAAACTGTTTTTT CASSLGQGEGTNEKLFF
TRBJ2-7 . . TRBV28 TGTGCCAGCAGTTTGGATTTATTCGGGGCCTACGAGCAGTACTTC CASSLDLFGAYEQYF
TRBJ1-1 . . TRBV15 TGTGCCACCAGCAGGCCTAACAGGGACGGTACTGAAGCTTTCTTT CATSRPNRDGTEAFF
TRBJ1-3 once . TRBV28 TGTGCCAGCAGTGCCAAGATGGCCATATATTTT CASSAKMAIYF
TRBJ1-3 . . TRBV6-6 TGTGCCAGCAGTCAGAAAAACAGATACTCTGGAAACACCATATATTTT CASSQKNRYSGNTIYF
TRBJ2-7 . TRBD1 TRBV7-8 TGTGCCAGCAGTCCGGGACAGGGGCGGAGGGAGCAGTACTTC CASSPGQGRREQYF
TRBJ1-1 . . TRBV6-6 TGTGCCAGCAGTTCCCAGGGCAGGGCAGCTTTCTTT CASSSQGRAAFF
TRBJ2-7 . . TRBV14 TGTGCCAGCAGCCAAGGTATCGGGCGGACCTACGAGCAGTACTTC CASSQGIGRTYEQYF
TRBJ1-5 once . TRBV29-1 TGCAGCGTTGATACTCAGCCCCAGCATTTT CSVDTQPQHF
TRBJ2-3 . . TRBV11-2 TGTGCCAGCAGCCAGGACAGTCCTCGGGATACGCAGTATTTT CASSQDSPRDTQYF
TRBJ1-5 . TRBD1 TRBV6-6 TGTGCCAGCAGTTACCGGGACAGGGTGGGGAATCAGCCCCAGCATTTT CASSYRDRVGNQPQHF
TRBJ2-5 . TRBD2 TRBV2 TGTGCCAGCAGTAGGACTAGCGGGTTCCAAGAGACCCAGTACTTC CASSRTSGFQETQYF
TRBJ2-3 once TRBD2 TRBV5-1 TGCGCCAGCAGCCCGCCTACTAGCGCCGCCGATACGCAGTATTTT CASSPPTSAADTQYF
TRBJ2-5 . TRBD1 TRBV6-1 TGTGCCATCACCCGGGACAGGGGCCTTGTGGAGACCCAGTACTTC CAITRDRGLVETQYF
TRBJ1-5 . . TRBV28 TGTGCCAGCAGTTCCATACAGGGCGCGGCGGATCAGCCCCAGCATTTT CASSSIQGAADQPQHF
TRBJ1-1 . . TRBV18 TGTGCCAGCTCCCGGGAGAGAACTGAAGCTTTCTTT CASSRERTEAFF
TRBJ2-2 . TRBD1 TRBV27 TGTGCCAGCGGGAAGGGGGCAATGGACACCGGGGAGCTGTTTTTT CASGKGAMDTGELFF
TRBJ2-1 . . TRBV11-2 TGTGCCAGCAGCCCTGGGCGGGGTCCGTTCTTC CASSPGRGPFF
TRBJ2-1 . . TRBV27 TGTGCCAGCAGCATGCTGGGAATCCCCACCGGTGAGCAGTTCTTC CASSMLGIPTGEQFF